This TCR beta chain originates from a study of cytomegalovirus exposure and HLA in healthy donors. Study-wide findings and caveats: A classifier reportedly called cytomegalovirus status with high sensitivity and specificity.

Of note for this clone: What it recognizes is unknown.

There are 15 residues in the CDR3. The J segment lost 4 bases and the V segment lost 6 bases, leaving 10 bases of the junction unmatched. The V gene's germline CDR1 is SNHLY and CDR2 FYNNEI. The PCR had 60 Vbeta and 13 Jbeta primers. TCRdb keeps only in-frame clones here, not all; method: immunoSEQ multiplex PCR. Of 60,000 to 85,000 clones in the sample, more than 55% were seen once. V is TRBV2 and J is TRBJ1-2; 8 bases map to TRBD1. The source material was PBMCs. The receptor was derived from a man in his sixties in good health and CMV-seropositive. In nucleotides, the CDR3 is TGTGCCAGCAGCCTCGGACAGGGCCGGGGCTATGGCTACACCTTC. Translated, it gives CASSLGQGRGYGYTF.